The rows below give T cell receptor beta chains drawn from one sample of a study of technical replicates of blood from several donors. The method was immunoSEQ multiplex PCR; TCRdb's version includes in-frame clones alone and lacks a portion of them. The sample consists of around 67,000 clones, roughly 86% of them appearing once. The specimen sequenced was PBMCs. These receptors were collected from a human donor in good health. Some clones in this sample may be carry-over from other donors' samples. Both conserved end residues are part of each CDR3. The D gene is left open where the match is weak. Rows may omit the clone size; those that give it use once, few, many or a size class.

cdr3_aa: CASSEASGIGYTF
cdr3_nt: TGTGCCAGCAGTGAAGCGTCCGGGATCGGCTACACCTTC
clone_size: .
v_call: TRBV2
j_call: TRBJ1-2
d_call: .

cdr3_aa: CASSRQGARNTEAFF
cdr3_nt: TGTGCCAGCAGCCGGCAGGGGGCACGGAACACTGAAGCTTTCTTT
clone_size: .
v_call: TRBV7-2
j_call: TRBJ1-1
d_call: TRBD1

cdr3_aa: CAWSGVSAGLGRGYNEQFF
cdr3_nt: TGTGCCTGGAGTGGGGTCTCAGCGGGATTAGGAAGGGGATACAATGAGCAGTTCTTC
clone_size: .
v_call: TRBV30
j_call: TRBJ2-1
d_call: TRBD2

cdr3_aa: CSVEDSGRNYGYTF
cdr3_nt: TGCAGCGTTGAAGATTCAGGCAGGAACTATGGCTACACCTTC
clone_size: .
v_call: TRBV29-1
j_call: TRBJ1-2
d_call: .

cdr3_aa: CASSQEDRGTDTQYF
cdr3_nt: TGCGCCAGCAGCCAAGAGGACAGGGGCACAGATACGCAGTATTTT
clone_size: .
v_call: TRBV4-1
j_call: TRBJ2-3
d_call: TRBD1

cdr3_aa: CAWSVGGGLHTEAFF
cdr3_nt: TGTGCCTGGAGTGTAGGAGGGGGCCTCCACACTGAAGCTTTCTTT
clone_size: .
v_call: TRBV30
j_call: TRBJ1-1
d_call: TRBD1

cdr3_aa: CAWGLAGALYEQYF
cdr3_nt: TGTGCCTGGGGCCTAGCGGGAGCGCTCTACGAGCAGTACTTC
clone_size: .
v_call: TRBV30
j_call: TRBJ2-7
d_call: TRBD2

cdr3_aa: CASSEGGFSGPKNIQYF
cdr3_nt: TGTGCCAGCAGTGAGGGAGGTTTTTCGGGGCCCAAAAACATTCAGTACTTC
clone_size: .
v_call: TRBV6-1
j_call: TRBJ2-4
d_call: .

cdr3_aa: CASRVAAGNTIYF
cdr3_nt: TGTGCCAGCAGGGTAGCGGCAGGAAACACCATATATTTT
clone_size: .
v_call: TRBV7-2
j_call: TRBJ1-3
d_call: .

cdr3_aa: CASGRQGNTEAFF
cdr3_nt: TGTGCCAGCGGAAGACAGGGTAACACTGAAGCTTTCTTT
clone_size: .
v_call: TRBV7-2
j_call: TRBJ1-1
d_call: TRBD1

cdr3_aa: CAISDPRRGDRPYGYTF
cdr3_nt: TGTGCCATCAGTGACCCCCGGAGAGGGGACAGACCCTATGGCTACACCTTC
clone_size: .
v_call: TRBV10-3
j_call: TRBJ1-2
d_call: TRBD1

cdr3_aa: CASSPGIGDTQYF
cdr3_nt: TGTGCCAGCTCACCCGGGATAGGGGATACGCAGTATTTT
clone_size: .
v_call: TRBV18
j_call: TRBJ2-3
d_call: .

cdr3_aa: CASSEPYNFRNYGYTF
cdr3_nt: TGTGCCAGCAGTGAACCGTACAATTTTCGTAACTATGGCTACACCTTC
clone_size: .
v_call: TRBV6-1
j_call: TRBJ1-2
d_call: .

cdr3_aa: CASSSGWGGNYGYTF
cdr3_nt: TGTGCCAGCAGCTCCGGCTGGGGCGGTAACTATGGCTACACCTTC
clone_size: .
v_call: TRBV5-6
j_call: TRBJ1-2
d_call: .

cdr3_aa: CATSRDRLAGVNEQFF
cdr3_nt: TGTGCCACCAGCAGAGATCGACTAGCGGGAGTCAATGAGCAGTTCTTC
clone_size: .
v_call: TRBV15
j_call: TRBJ2-1
d_call: TRBD2

cdr3_aa: CASSSEGRGDTQYF
cdr3_nt: TGTGCCAGCAGCTCCGAGGGCCGGGGAGATACGCAGTATTTT
clone_size: .
v_call: TRBV7-9
j_call: TRBJ2-3
d_call: .

cdr3_aa: CASSPRPGHFYGYTF
cdr3_nt: TGTGCCAGCAGCCCCAGGCCGGGACACTTCTATGGCTACACCTTC
clone_size: .
v_call: TRBV7-3
j_call: TRBJ1-2
d_call: .

cdr3_aa: CASGSGTGGTGELFF
cdr3_nt: TGTGCCAGCGGCTCCGGGACAGGGGGGACCGGGGAGCTGTTTTTT
clone_size: .
v_call: TRBV7-8
j_call: TRBJ2-2
d_call: TRBD1

cdr3_aa: CASQRVAGAYEQYF
cdr3_nt: TGTGCCAGCCAAAGGGTAGCGGGAGCCTACGAGCAGTACTTC
clone_size: .
v_call: TRBV6-5
j_call: TRBJ2-7
d_call: TRBD2

cdr3_aa: CASSQDRGGATNEKLFF
cdr3_nt: TGCGCCAGCAGCCAAGATAGGGGTGGTGCAACTAATGAAAAACTGTTTTTT
clone_size: .
v_call: TRBV4-3
j_call: TRBJ1-4
d_call: .

cdr3_aa: CASSPGQGLYEQYF
cdr3_nt: TGTGCCAGCAGCCCGGGACAGGGGTTATACGAGCAGTACTTC
clone_size: .
v_call: TRBV7-9
j_call: TRBJ2-7
d_call: TRBD1

cdr3_aa: CASSLGSGGSGTDTQYF
cdr3_nt: TGTGCCAGCAGCTTAGGGTCTGGCGGGAGCGGAACAGATACGCAGTATTTT
clone_size: .
v_call: TRBV7-2
j_call: TRBJ2-3
d_call: TRBD2

cdr3_aa: CASSEAAGGKNEQYF
cdr3_nt: TGTGCCAGCAGTGAAGCGGCGGGGGGCAAAAACGAGCAGTACTTC
clone_size: .
v_call: TRBV2
j_call: TRBJ2-7
d_call: TRBD2

cdr3_aa: CASSPGTGGLLMYEQYF
cdr3_nt: TGTGCCAGCAGCCCGGGGACAGGGGGCTTGCTGATGTACGAGCAGTACTTC
clone_size: few
v_call: TRBV7-6
j_call: TRBJ2-7
d_call: TRBD1

cdr3_aa: CASSPRDRGDGYTF
cdr3_nt: TGTGCCAGTAGTCCCCGGGACAGGGGGGATGGCTACACCTTC
clone_size: .
v_call: TRBV19
j_call: TRBJ1-2
d_call: TRBD1

cdr3_aa: CASSLATSGYNEQFF
cdr3_nt: TGTGCCAGCAGCTTAGCGACTAGCGGGTACAATGAGCAGTTCTTC
clone_size: .
v_call: TRBV7-6
j_call: TRBJ2-1
d_call: TRBD2

cdr3_aa: CASSEEARGRGAFF
cdr3_nt: TGTGCCAGCAGTGAAGAGGCTAGGGGCAGGGGCGCTTTCTTT
clone_size: .
v_call: TRBV2
j_call: TRBJ1-1
d_call: .

cdr3_aa: CASSPHRGWGTMNTEAFF
cdr3_nt: TGTGCCAGCAGCCCCCACAGGGGCTGGGGAACCATGAACACTGAAGCTTTCTTT
clone_size: .
v_call: TRBV11-2
j_call: TRBJ1-1
d_call: TRBD1

cdr3_aa: CASSGSTDTYYEQYF
cdr3_nt: TGCGCCAGCAGCGGGTCGACAGACACATACTACGAGCAGTACTTC
clone_size: .
v_call: TRBV5-1
j_call: TRBJ2-7
d_call: .

cdr3_aa: CASSFKYRDRNSPLHF
cdr3_nt: TGTGCCAGCAGCTTTAAATACAGGGATAGGAATTCACCCCTCCACTTT
clone_size: .
v_call: TRBV5-6
j_call: TRBJ1-6
d_call: .

cdr3_aa: CASSLGGRGETQYF
cdr3_nt: TGTGCCAGCAGCTTGGGGGGGCGAGGAGAGACCCAGTACTTC
clone_size: .
v_call: TRBV5-4
j_call: TRBJ2-5
d_call: .

cdr3_aa: CASSTSGLAVNEQFF
cdr3_nt: TGTGCCAGCAGCACCTCGGGCCTAGCGGTTAATGAGCAGTTCTTC
clone_size: .
v_call: TRBV7-2
j_call: TRBJ2-1
d_call: TRBD2

cdr3_aa: CASSPRRVGLLYGYTF
cdr3_nt: TGTGCCAGCAGCCCAAGAAGGGTGGGACTTCTCTATGGCTACACCTTC
clone_size: few
v_call: TRBV11-2
j_call: TRBJ1-2
d_call: .

cdr3_aa: CASSILAGGNNEQFF
cdr3_nt: TGCGCCAGCAGCATCCTAGCGGGAGGGAACAATGAGCAGTTCTTC
clone_size: .
v_call: TRBV5-1
j_call: TRBJ2-1
d_call: TRBD2

cdr3_aa: CASSVAGAGEKLFF
cdr3_nt: TGTGCCAGCAGCGTAGCAGGGGCAGGGGAAAAACTGTTTTTT
clone_size: .
v_call: TRBV9
j_call: TRBJ1-4
d_call: .

cdr3_aa: CSVGAGSSYEQYF
cdr3_nt: TGCAGCGTTGGTGCGGGAAGCTCCTACGAGCAGTACTTC
clone_size: .
v_call: TRBV29-1
j_call: TRBJ2-7
d_call: .

cdr3_aa: CASSLRGGYAYEQYF
cdr3_nt: TGTGCCAGCAGCTTGCGGGGGGGCTACGCCTACGAGCAGTACTTC
clone_size: .
v_call: TRBV7-3
j_call: TRBJ2-7
d_call: TRBD2

cdr3_aa: CASSPGGQVFTGELFF
cdr3_nt: TGTGCCAGCAGCCCAGGGGGACAGGTCTTCACCGGGGAGCTGTTTTTT
clone_size: .
v_call: TRBV4-2
j_call: TRBJ2-2
d_call: TRBD1

cdr3_aa: CASSLAGTSGYEQYF
cdr3_nt: TGTGCCAGCAGCTTAGCTGGGACTAGCGGCTACGAGCAGTACTTC
clone_size: .
v_call: TRBV7-2
j_call: TRBJ2-7
d_call: TRBD2

cdr3_aa: CASASGANTGELFF
cdr3_nt: TGTGCCAGCGCCTCAGGGGCGAACACCGGGGAGCTGTTTTTT
clone_size: .
v_call: TRBV6-1
j_call: TRBJ2-2
d_call: .

cdr3_aa: CASSAQPSGSGDTQYF
cdr3_nt: TGTGCCAGCAGCGCTCAGCCCAGCGGGAGTGGAGATACGCAGTATTTT
clone_size: once
v_call: TRBV7-2
j_call: TRBJ2-3
d_call: TRBD2

cdr3_aa: CASIVESSTDTQYF
cdr3_nt: TGCGCCAGCATAGTGGAGAGTAGCACAGATACGCAGTATTTT
clone_size: .
v_call: TRBV5-1
j_call: TRBJ2-3
d_call: .

cdr3_aa: CASSLARLAGGLPSTDTQYF
cdr3_nt: TGTGCCAGCAGCTTAGCACGACTAGCGGGAGGATTACCTAGCACAGATACGCAGTATTTT
clone_size: once
v_call: TRBV7-2
j_call: TRBJ2-3
d_call: TRBD2

cdr3_aa: CSVSGGETQYF
cdr3_nt: TGCAGCGTTTCTGGGGGGGAGACCCAGTACTTC
clone_size: .
v_call: TRBV29-1
j_call: TRBJ2-5
d_call: .

cdr3_aa: CASGRESDTQYF
cdr3_nt: TGTGCCAGTGGGCGGGAGTCAGATACGCAGTATTTT
clone_size: once
v_call: TRBV5-4
j_call: TRBJ2-3
d_call: TRBD2

cdr3_aa: CASSVLPTGERGYTF
cdr3_nt: TGCGCCAGCAGCGTCCTACCGACAGGGGAACGAGGCTACACCTTC
clone_size: .
v_call: TRBV5-1
j_call: TRBJ1-2
d_call: TRBD1